This note documents a single TCR beta chain sequence. This entry comes from a study of control samples from healthy donors and cancer patients. The assay was immunoSEQ multiplex PCR, and TCRdb's table has in-frame clones only and misses some. The sample records about 61,000 clones, around 90% being singletons. Sample: PBMCs. This receptor was obtained from a man in his sixties with colorectal cancer.

CDR3 sequence (DNA): TGTGCCAGCAGCCAATCTCGCGGGACAGATACGCAGTATTTT. Protein: CASSQSRGTDTQYF. The V gene is TRBV3-1 (or the pseudogene TRBV3-2), the J gene TRBJ2-3; weak D call: TRBD2 (5 bases). The CDR3 spans 14 residues. Germline V gene sequence: CDR1 LGHDT, CDR2 YNNKEL (reference sequence). The V gene lost 2 bases and the J gene lost 3 bases, with 9 bases spanning the gap.